This entry features one T cell receptor beta chain sequence. With 8 bases removed from V and 1 base from J, the gap between germline ends came to 8 bases. Germline CDR1 and CDR2: MNHEY and SVGAGI. The CDR3 runs to 12 residues. Blood samples were obtained at baseline, cycle 4 day 1, and cycle 7 day 1. The sample comes from a study of OX40 agonist ivuxolimab in advanced cancers. Study overall: Head and neck, renal cell, melanoma or hepatocellular carcinoma were the cancers that dose-escalation patients had. Those enrolled were roughly 80% male, with a mean age of around 55 years and ages from about 20 to 85. Eligibility admitted prior anti-PD-1, anti-PD-L1 or anti-CTLA-4 therapy; about 42% had some.

Sequencing used immunoSEQ multiplex PCR; TCRdb keeps in-frame clones, though not all of them. Of 35,000 to 55,000 clones listed, around four fifths were seen once; the top ten hold approximately 16%. The gene calls are TRBV6-5 and TRBJ1-1; D remains unclear. Source: CD4+ or CD8+ T cells sorted from blood, taken in a trial of the OX40 agonist ivuxolimab. This clonotype was obtained from an adult with an advanced solid tumor such as melanoma, head and neck, liver or kidney cancer. This chain's CDR3 is CASWGGNTEAFF. The CDR3 nucleotides read TGTGCCAGCTGGGGAGGGAACACTGAAGCTTTCTTT.